A single sample is the source of the 5 T cell receptor beta chains below, sequenced in a study of tumor-infiltrating lymphocytes in primary liver carcinoma. The authors took blood RNA from unsorted whole blood and also extracted germline DNA. Constant-region priming of approximately 500 ng total RNA yielded TCR beta cDNA. Construction of TCR beta libraries relied on three successive nested multiplex PCR rounds employing slightly modified ARM-PCR. Primers for the first two PCR rounds were TRBV1-TRBV30 forward primers and a C-beta reverse primer (about 9 cycles per round). TCRdb itself ran the multiplex PCR reads through MiXCR, one entry per CDR3 protein. Of 330,000 or so distinct CDR3 sequences in the sample, about 65% were seen once. The material sequenced was peripheral blood. Source of these receptors: a man in his forties or fifties with primary liver carcinoma and hepatitis B virus infection.

Here the CDR3 DNA reads TGTGCCAGCAGTGAAAGCAGGTTAATTTACGAGCAGTACTTC. It yields the protein CASSESRLIYEQYF. This sequence joins TRBV6-1 and TRBJ2-7, with D unclear. The germline CDR1 and CDR2 sequences are MNHNS and SASEGT. Trimming pared 2 bases from V and 4 bases from J, leaving 12 bases between. This CDR3 spans 14 amino acids.

At least ten counts were recorded for this clonotype. The chain carries TRBV14 and TRBJ2-1, with TRBD2 matching over 13 bases. The J segment lost 7 bases and the V segment lost 4 bases, leaving 7 bases of the junction unmatched. This CDR3 contains 16 residues. Germline V lookup: CDR1 SGHDN, CDR2 FVKESK. The CDR3 nucleotides read TGTGCCAGCAGCCCCCTACTAGCGGGAGGGCCGAATGAGCAGTTCTTC. This codes for CASSPLLAGGPNEQFF.

The chain employs TRBV6-5 and TRBJ2-1; 8 nucleotides agree with TRBD2. CDR3 length equals 11 residues. The germline gives CDR1 MNHEY, CDR2 SVGAGI. V was clipped by 10 bases and J by 9 bases; unmatched bases: 5. CDR3 sequence: CANGSGGEQFF. In DNA form, the CDR3 reads TGTGCCAACGGGAGCGGGGGTGAGCAGTTCTTC.

The V and J genes are TRBV7-3 and TRBJ2-3; unclear D gene. Germline assignment: CDR1 SGHTA and CDR2 FQGTGA. The V end was cut by 2 bases, the J end by 4 bases, with 10 bases between. The CDR3 totals 14 residues. CDR3: CASSLDLRADTQYF. CDR3 sequence (DNA): TGTGCCAGCAGCTTAGATCTTAGGGCAGATACGCAGTATTTT.

This clonotype was recorded a few times. The CDR3 DNA reads as TGTGCCAGCAGCTTGTTCTCTAGCGGACTCACAGATACGCAGTATTTT. The encoded protein is CASSLFSSGLTDTQYF. The chain is built from TRBV5-6 and TRBJ2-3; TRBD2 aligns across 7 bases. The CDR3 totals 16 residues. CDR1 and CDR2 from the germline V gene are SGHDT and YYEEEE. V trimming: 1 base; J trimming: 2 bases; junction bases outside the gene matches: 7.